The 23 T cell receptor beta chains listed next were all sequenced from one sample in a study of identical twins. In TCRdb, the 5' RACE reads were re-called with MiXCR into one record per CDR3 protein. The sample contains hundreds of thousands of distinct CDR3 sequences, roughly a tenth of which appear only once. Material for sequencing was memory (CD45RO+) T cells sorted from blood. These receptors were taken from a young woman in good health.

CDR3 protein: CASSAGQLYGYTF. CDR3 DNA: TGTGCCAGCAGTGCCGGACAGCTTTACGGCTACACCTTC. V is TRBV6-2 or TRBV6-3 and J is TRBJ1-2, with a tentative D call TRBD1 (6 bases). Germline V gene data show CDR1 as MNHEY and CDR2 as SVGEGT. V was cut by 5 bases and J by 8 bases, with 15 bases left in between. CDR3 length equals 13 residues.

This clonotype has just a few counts. V usage is TRBV12-3 or TRBV12-4 and J usage is TRBJ2-3, with D perhaps TRBD2 (7 bases). V was cut by 3 bases and J by 1 base, with 17 bases left in between. This CDR3 contains 17 residues. The CDR3 loop reads CASSLGRGATRTDTQYF. The CDR3 DNA reads as TGTGCCAGCAGTTTGGGACGGGGGGCCACCCGCACAGATACGCAGTATTTT.

The chain has TRBV2 and TRBJ2-7, with a possible D match to TRBD1 (5 bases). V lost 4 bases, J lost 6 bases, and 13 bases lay in between. The CDR3 is made up of 13 amino acids. The germline V gene encodes CDR1 SNHLY and CDR2 FYNNEI. CDR3 region: CASSAQGVTEQYF. DNA of the CDR3: TGTGCCAGCAGTGCGCAGGGTGTTACCGAGCAGTACTTC.

Only a few counts were recorded for this clonotype. The chain joins TRBV4-3 to TRBJ2-5, with 7 bases fitting TRBD1. The CDR3 has 15 amino acids. Germline loops: CDR1 LGHNA, CDR2 YSLEER. V lost 0 bases, J lost 1 base, and 2 bases stayed unmatched. CDR3 in amino acids: CASSQEAGGQETQYF. The CDR3, as DNA: TGCGCCAGCAGCCAAGAGGCAGGGGGCCAAGAGACCCAGTACTTC.

This clonotype appeared a single time. This chain links TRBV6-5 with TRBJ2-3; D remains ambiguous. Germline lookup yields CDR1 MNHEY and CDR2 SVGAGI. V was clipped by 0 bases and J by 6 bases, with 13 bases between them. The CDR3 contains 15 residues. CDR3 DNA sequence: TGTGCCAGCAGTTACTCGAAGCGTCGACCGGATACGCAGTATTTT. The encoded protein is CASSYSKRRPDTQYF.

This clonotype was found a few times. The chain links TRBV6-5 to TRBJ1-1, with D maybe TRBD1 (6 bases). Trimming took 6 bases from V and 4 from J, leaving 9 bases between them. Germline V gene sequence: CDR1 MNHEY, CDR2 SVGAGI. This CDR3 contains 12 residues. CDR3 nucleotide sequence: TGTGCCAGCAGCCAACAGGGCACTGAAGCTTTCTTT. Protein sequence: CASSQQGTEAFF.

The chain has TRBV9 and TRBJ1-6; 11 bases map to TRBD1. Per the germline V gene, CDR1 is SGDLS and CDR2 is YYNGEE. The CDR3 consists of 18 residues. With V trimmed by 3 bases and J by 0 bases, 5 bases remained unmatched. The CDR3 nucleotides are TGTGCCAGCAGCGAAGGACAGGGGGCGAGCTCCTATAATTCACCCCTCCACTTT. Translated: CASSEGQGASSYNSPLHF.

This clonotype was seen many times. V and J are TRBV20-1 and TRBJ2-7, with 9 bases matching TRBD1. Germline CDR1 is DFQATT and CDR2 is SNEGSKA (reference sequence). The CDR3 contains 13 residues. Trimming took 5 bases from V and 5 from J; bases not matched to a gene: 7. CDR3 region: CSASGTGNHEQYF. DNA for the CDR3: TGCAGTGCTTCCGGGACAGGGAATCACGAGCAGTACTTC.

The chain combines TRBV12-3 or TRBV12-4 with TRBJ2-7, with 10 bases identical to TRBD2. The CDR3 consists of 14 residues. The ends lost 4 bases at V and 8 bases at J; junction bases unmatched: 8. CDR3 protein: CASSSGAGGVQQYF. The CDR3 DNA reads TGTGCCAGCAGTTCTGGAGCGGGAGGGGTCCAGCAGTACTTC.

The genes are TRBV18 and TRBJ2-6; D tentatively reads TRBD1 or TRBD2 (6 bases each). The CDR3 is 16 residues long. The V end was cut by 3 bases, the J end by 4 bases, with 13 bases between. Looked up from germline, CDR1 is KGHSH and CDR2 is LQKENI. The chain's CDR3 is CASSPFGGQGANVLTF. CDR3 nucleotides: TGTGCCAGCTCACCTTTTGGGGGGCAAGGGGCCAACGTCCTGACTTTC.

The chain combines TRBV18 with TRBJ2-7; D gene uncertain. This CDR3 has 13 amino acids. The germline V and J ends were trimmed by 2 bases and 3 bases, with 8 bases remaining between them. Germline-derived CDR1 and CDR2 are KGHSH and LQKENI. DNA of the CDR3: TGTGCCAGCTCACCAAACCCTGGCTACGAGCAGTACTTC. It is translated as CASSPNPGYEQYF.

This clonotype was picked up a small number of times. The chain is built from TRBV5-6 and TRBJ1-3; D is undetermined. This CDR3 contains 14 residues. The germline V and J ends were trimmed by 2 bases and 4 bases, with 10 bases remaining between them. The germline V gene encodes CDR1 SGHDT and CDR2 YYEEEE. CDR3 DNA: TGTGCCAGCAGCTTCCTAACACACGGAAACACCATATATTTT. This encodes CASSFLTHGNTIYF.

There are many counts of this clonotype. V usage is TRBV3-1 and J usage is TRBJ1-1; D possibly corresponds to TRBD1 (6 bases). The CDR3 is 14 amino acids. With 2 bases removed from V and 5 bases from J, the gap between germline ends came to 12 bases. Germline V CDR1 and CDR2: LGHDT, YNNKEL (reference sequence). The CDR3 DNA sequence: TGTGCCAGCAGCCAACTCGGGGGGGCGACTGAAGCTTTCTTT. Protein: CASSQLGGATEAFF.

This chain links TRBV19 with TRBJ2-3; 9 nucleotides agree with TRBD1. This CDR3 region has 17 residues. CDR1 LNHDA and CDR2 SQIVND come from the germline V gene (reference sequence). V shed 3 bases and J 2 bases; nucleotides not matched to a gene: 9. CDR3 loop: CASSIAGTGFATDTQYF. The CDR3 DNA reads as TGTGCCAGTAGTATTGCCGGGACAGGGTTTGCCACAGATACGCAGTATTTT. The variable domain in full, with the rest retrieved from reference TRBV19 and TRBJ2-3, is DGGITQSPKYLFRKEGQNVTLSCEQNLNHDAMYWYRQDPGQGLRLIYYSQIVNDFQKGDIAEGYSVSREKKESFPLTVTSAQKNPTAFYLCASSIAGTGFATDTQYFGPGTRLTVL.

There are a few counts of this clonotype. The rearrangement uses TRBV20-1 and TRBJ2-5, with D perhaps being TRBD1 or TRBD2 (5 bases each). Germline V gene lookup returns CDR1 DFQATT and CDR2 SNEGSKA (reference sequence). V lost 0 bases and J 2 bases, leaving 10 bases between the germline ends. The CDR3 extends over 14 amino acids. The CDR3 loop is CSARDWGSQETQYF. In nucleotides, the CDR3 is TGCAGTGCTAGAGATTGGGGGTCACAAGAGACCCAGTACTTC.

This clonotype was observed many times. The rearrangement links TRBV10-2 to TRBJ2-3; D is undetermined. Germline assignment: CDR1 WSHSY and CDR2 SAAADI. Trimming stripped 3 bases from V and 2 bases from J, with 3 bases between. The CDR3 sequence is 12 residues long. CDR3 sequence reads: CASSDTTDTQYF. The CDR3 nucleotides read TGCGCCAGCAGTGATACCACAGATACGCAGTATTTT.

This clonotype came up many times. This chain joins TRBV12-3 or TRBV12-4 and TRBJ1-1; D is undetermined. Trimming shortened V by 6 bases and J by 4 bases, and 9 bases separated the two germline ends. The length of the CDR3 is 12 residues. CDR3 protein: CASSPWFTEAFF. The CDR3 nucleotides are TGTGCCAGCAGCCCCTGGTTCACTGAAGCTTTCTTT.

The V gene is TRBV7-3, the J gene TRBJ2-3, with D perhaps assigned TRBD1 or TRBD2 (5 bases each). The germline V gene encodes CDR1 SGHTA and CDR2 FQGTGA. This CDR3 is 13 amino acids long. V lost 8 bases and J 4 bases, leaving 13 bases between the germline ends. This CDR3 reads CASSRGAADTQYF. CDR3 nucleotides: TGTGCCAGCTCGCGAGGGGCGGCAGATACGCAGTATTTT.

The chain is built from TRBV20-1 and TRBJ2-1; D might be TRBD1 (5 bases). The CDR3 has 13 amino acids. V was cut by 6 bases and J by 3 bases, with 12 bases left in between. Germline CDR1 DFQATT, CDR2 SNEGSKA (reference sequence). This CDR3 is CSALSGNYNEQFF. Here the CDR3 DNA reads TGCAGTGCCTTGTCAGGGAACTACAATGAGCAGTTCTTC.

This chain links TRBV5-7 with TRBJ2-7; D perhaps matches TRBD2 (7 bases). TRBV5-7 carries the ORF label, with uncertain function. This CDR3 contains 14 residues. The germline V and J ends were trimmed by 9 bases and 2 bases, with 18 bases remaining between them. The CDR3 loop is CAIGSGRGPYEQYF. For the CDR3, the DNA is TGTGCCATCGGCTCCGGGCGGGGGCCCTACGAGCAGTACTTC.

This clonotype was found a few times. This rearrangement joins TRBV7-2 to TRBJ1-2, with D maybe TRBD1 (5 bases). The germline V and J ends were trimmed by 0 bases and 4 bases, with 9 bases remaining between them. The CDR3 has 14 residues. Per the germline V gene, CDR1 is SGHTA and CDR2 is FQGNSA. CDR3 protein: CASSLAGALYGYTF. The CDR3 nucleotides are TGTGCCAGCAGCTTAGCAGGGGCCCTCTATGGCTACACCTTC.

This clonotype was seen a handful of times. This chain connects TRBV9 to TRBJ1-1, with 9 bases lining up with TRBD1. The CDR3 loop spans 12 amino acids. Germline lookup yields CDR1 SGDLS and CDR2 YYNGEE. The V and J ends lost 3 bases and 12 bases, in that order; junction bases with no gene match: 6. In nucleotides, the CDR3 is TGTGCCAGCAGCGGGGGACAGGGTAAATCTTTCTTT. This encodes CASSGGQGKSFF.

The table lists this clonotype with a count of one. The chain has TRBV7-9 and TRBJ2-7; D gene ambiguous. This CDR3 spans 11 amino acids. V was clipped by 5 bases and J by 6 bases, with 8 bases between them. Germline CDR1 and CDR2: SEHNR and FQNEAQ (reference sequence). This CDR3 is CASSAPREQYF. The CDR3 DNA reads as TGTGCCAGCAGCGCCCCACGCGAGCAGTACTTC.